The text below deals with one T cell receptor (beta chain). Its antigen is as yet unknown. The entry originates in a study of CXCR3-negative and CXCR3-positive naive CD8 T cells. Findings of the study overall: When CXCR3-positive naive cells were set against CXCR3-negative naive cells, the former had more hydrophobic TRB CDR3s. Cryopreserved cells showed partially decreased CXCR3 expression, and most assays used fresh PBMCs. Between one naive subset and the other, surface CD5 was comparable, and TCR strength was inferred from TRB CDR3 properties.

Through 5' RACE with UMI labels, the TRB cDNA libraries were prepared. For each CDR3 protein, TCRdb gives one entry from its re-call of the 5' RACE reads, without DNA. Its listing shows about 130,000 distinct CDR3 sequences. Germline V CDR1 and CDR2: LGHDT, YNNKEL (reference sequence). The CDR3 contains 17 residues. Sequenced input: naive CXCR3+ CD8+ T cells from blood. Subset described: CD45RO-CCR7+CD27+CD95- naive CD8+ T cells expressing CXCR3 (TNR3+). The chain uses TRBV3-1 and TRBJ2-3; checking the TCRdb D call of TRBD1 is not possible without DNA. The receptor was isolated from a human donor in good health. Some clones in this sample may be carry-over from other donors' samples. CDR3 loop: CASSQGTENGPRDTQYF.